The 10 T cell receptor beta chains presented below share a single source sample, sequenced in a study of T-cell memory formation after mild COVID-19 (dated by TCRdb to about 2021). Receptor amplification or capture employed 5' RACE. Instrument used: Illumina NovaSeq 6000. The public reads were run again by TCRdb, first through fastp at Q25 and then through MiXCR, and only productive beta chains were kept. Every distinct CDR3 protein forms one entry, paired with its most common genes and DNA. This sample is represented by almost 350,000 distinct CDR3 sequences; 20% to 25% of them were singletons. The top ten constitute roughly a fifth of the sample. Sequencing was performed on PBMCs or a T cell subset sorted from them (not recorded which). These receptors originate from a man aged 18 to 30 who had mild COVID-19 (a few samples of this study predate the infection). The sample titles of this study are shuffled in the database, so cell type and time point are left out; the donor was told from shared clones.

The gene calls are TRBV12-3 or TRBV12-4 and TRBJ2-3; TRBD1 aligns across 7 bases. The CDR3 has 15 amino acids. V dropped 5 bases and J dropped 2; count of bases not matched to a gene: 7. The CDR3 coding sequence is TGTGCCAGCAGTCCGGGACAGCTAGCCACAGATACGCAGTATTTT. This encodes CASSPGQLATDTQYF.

The V and J genes are TRBV12-3 or TRBV12-4 and TRBJ2-2; D is undetermined. The V end was cut by 3 bases, the J end by 1 base, with 6 bases between. The CDR3 length is 14 residues. The CDR3 loop is CASSFNLNTGELFF. CDR3 DNA sequence: TGTGCCAGCAGTTTTAATTTGAACACCGGGGAGCTGTTTTTT.

This chain links TRBV18 with TRBJ2-3; 10 bases are a match to TRBD2. V shed 0 bases and J 8 bases; nucleotides not matched to a gene: 5. This CDR3 comprises 15 residues. Germline CDR1 reads KGHSH; CDR2 reads LQKENI. Written as DNA, the CDR3 is TGTGCCAGCTCACCACCTCTGGTAGCGGGGGGTACGCAGTATTTT. Residues: CASSPPLVAGGTQYF.

This clonotype was recorded a few times. V usage is TRBV2 and J usage is TRBJ2-4; 7 bases agree with TRBD1. Looked up from germline, CDR1 is SNHLY and CDR2 is FYNNEI. The CDR3 runs 12 residues. J gave up 7 bases and V 7 bases, and 4 bases lay outside the gene matches. Here the CDR3 DNA reads TGTGCCAGCACCAAGGACAGGAACATTCAGTACTTC. Its protein is CASTKDRNIQYF. The full variable domain, with the rest looked up from reference TRBV2 and TRBJ2-4, is EPEVTQTPSHQVTQMGQEVILRCVPISNHLYFYWYRQILGQKVEFLVSFYNNEISEKSEIFDDQFSVERPDGSNFTLKIRSTKLEDSAMYFCASTKDRNIQYFGAGTRLSVL.

This clonotype showed up just a few times. This rearrangement joins TRBV14 to TRBJ2-7; 10 nucleotides line up with TRBD2. Germline lookup yields CDR1 SGHDN and CDR2 FVKESK. The ends lost 1 base at V and 5 bases at J; junction bases unmatched: 2. CDR3 length: 14 residues. The CDR3 loop reads CASSQVAGGDEQYV. The DNA of the CDR3 is TGTGCCAGCAGCCAAGTAGCGGGGGGCGACGAGCAGTACGTC.

This clonotype has only a few counts. The chain couples TRBV10-3 to TRBJ1-1; D is unresolved. The CDR3 covers 13 residues. Germline loops: CDR1 ENHRY, CDR2 SYGVKD. Trimming shortened V by 2 bases and J by 1 base, and 5 bases separated the two germline ends. As DNA, the CDR3 is TGTGCCATCAGTGAGGCCCCGAACACTGAAGCTTTCTTT. This gives the protein CAISEAPNTEAFF.

V usage is TRBV3-1 and J usage is TRBJ2-1; D unresolved. This CDR3 is built from 13 residues. V was shortened by 3 bases and J by 8 bases, with 11 bases between the two germline ends. Germline assignment: CDR1 LGHDT and CDR2 YNNKEL (reference sequence). The CDR3 spells CASSQGFLDEQFF. The DNA of the CDR3 is TGTGCCAGCAGCCAGGGTTTCCTGGATGAGCAGTTCTTC.

This clonotype was counted a few times. The chain combines TRBV6-6 with TRBJ2-7, with D tentatively TRBD2 (5 bases). Trimming took off 2 bases at V and 6 bases at J, with 14 bases between the two ends. Germline V CDR1 and CDR2: MNHNY, SVGAGI (reference sequence). The CDR3 length is 14 residues. CDR3 DNA sequence: TGTGCCAGCAGTTACACACTAGAGTCGGGCGAGCAGTACGTC. It yields the protein CASSYTLESGEQYV.

The V and J genes are TRBV7-6 and TRBJ2-1; 10 bases line up with TRBD1. V was pared by 2 bases and J by 7 bases, with 8 bases of the junction left unmatched. CDR1 SGHVS and CDR2 FNYEAQ come from the germline V gene. The CDR3 extends over 16 amino acids. This CDR3 is CASSLMRTGGRNEQFF. DNA for the CDR3: TGTGCCAGCAGCTTAATGAGGACAGGGGGACGGAATGAGCAGTTCTTC.

The genes are TRBV7-9 and TRBJ2-2; D is unclear. CDR3 size: 15 residues. Germline CDR1 SEHNR, CDR2 FQNEAQ (reference sequence). With 4 bases removed from V and 1 base from J, the gap between germline ends came to 10 bases. The CDR3 sequence is CASSWAFKNTGELFF. The CDR3 DNA reads TGTGCCAGCAGCTGGGCATTCAAGAACACCGGGGAGCTGTTTTTT.